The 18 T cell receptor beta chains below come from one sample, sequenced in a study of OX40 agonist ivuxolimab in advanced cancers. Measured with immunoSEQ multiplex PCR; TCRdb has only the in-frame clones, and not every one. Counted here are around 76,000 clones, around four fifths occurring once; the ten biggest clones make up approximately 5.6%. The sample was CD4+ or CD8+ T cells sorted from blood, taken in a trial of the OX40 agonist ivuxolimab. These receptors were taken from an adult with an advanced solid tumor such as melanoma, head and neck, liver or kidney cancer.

The CDR3 loop is CSVDSGRAAYNEQFF. As DNA, the CDR3 is TGCAGCGTTGACAGCGGGAGGGCGGCCTACAATGAGCAGTTCTTC. The chain uses TRBV29-1 and TRBJ2-1; 10 bases match TRBD2. This CDR3 is built from 15 residues. The trim removed 3 bases at V and 2 bases at J, leaving 4 bases unmatched. The germline gives CDR1 SQVTM, CDR2 ANQGSEA.

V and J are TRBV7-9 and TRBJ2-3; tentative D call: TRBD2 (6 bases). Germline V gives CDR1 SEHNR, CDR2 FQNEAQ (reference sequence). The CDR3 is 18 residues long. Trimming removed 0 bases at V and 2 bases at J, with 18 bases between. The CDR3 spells CASSLARNPAGSTDTQYF. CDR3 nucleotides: TGTGCCAGCAGCTTAGCGAGAAATCCAGCGGGCTCCACAGATACGCAGTATTTT.

CDR3 in amino acids: CASRTDVNEQYF. The CDR3 bases are TGTGCCAGCAGGACGGATGTGAACGAGCAGTACTTC. The chain uses TRBV6-6 and TRBJ2-7; no reliable D call. The length of the CDR3 is 12 residues. With 6 bases removed from V and 5 bases from J, the gap between germline ends came to 11 bases. CDR1 and CDR2 from the germline V gene are MNHNY and SVGAGI (reference sequence).

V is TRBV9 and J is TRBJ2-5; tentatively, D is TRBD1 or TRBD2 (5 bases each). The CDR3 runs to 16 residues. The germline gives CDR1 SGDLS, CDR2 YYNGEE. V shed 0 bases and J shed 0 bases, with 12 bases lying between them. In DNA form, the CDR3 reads TGTGCCAGCAGCGTAGGTGGCCGAGGGGACCAAGAGACCCAGTACTTC. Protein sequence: CASSVGGRGDQETQYF.

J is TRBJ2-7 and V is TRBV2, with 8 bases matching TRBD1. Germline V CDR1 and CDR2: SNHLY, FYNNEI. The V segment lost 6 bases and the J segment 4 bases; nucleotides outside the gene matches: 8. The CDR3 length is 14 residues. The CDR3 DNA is TGTGCCAGCAGACAGGGGGGAAGAAGTTACGAGCAGTACGTC. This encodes CASRQGGRSYEQYV.

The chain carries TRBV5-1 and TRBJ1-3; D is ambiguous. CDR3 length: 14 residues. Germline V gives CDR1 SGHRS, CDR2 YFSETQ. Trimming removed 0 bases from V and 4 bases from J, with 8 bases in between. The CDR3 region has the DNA TGCGCCAGCAGCTTGGCCCTTGGGGGAAACACCATATATTTT. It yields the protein CASSLALGGNTIYF.

The CDR3 region has the DNA TGCAGCGTTGAAGGTAAAGGGGCGGCCTCCTACAATGAGCAGTTCTTC. Translation gives CSVEGKGAASYNEQFF. The J gene is TRBJ2-1, the V gene TRBV29-1, with D possibly being TRBD1 (5 bases). CDR1 SQVTM and CDR2 ANQGSEA come from the germline V gene. This CDR3 has 16 residues. Trimming cost V 1 base and J 0 bases, with 13 bases left between them.

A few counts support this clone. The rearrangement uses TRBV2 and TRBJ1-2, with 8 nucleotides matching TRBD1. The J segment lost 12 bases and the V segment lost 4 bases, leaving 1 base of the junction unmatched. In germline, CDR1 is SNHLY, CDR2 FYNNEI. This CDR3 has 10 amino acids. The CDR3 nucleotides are TGTGCCAGCAGTGCAGGGGGCAACACCTTC. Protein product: CASSAGGNTF.

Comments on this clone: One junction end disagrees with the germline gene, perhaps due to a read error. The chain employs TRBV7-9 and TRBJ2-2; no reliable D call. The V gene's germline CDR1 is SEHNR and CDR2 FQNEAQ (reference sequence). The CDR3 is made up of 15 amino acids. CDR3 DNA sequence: TGCGCCAGCAGCCAAGAGTGGCGGAGCACCGGGGAGCTGTTTTTT. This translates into CASSQEWRSTGELFF.

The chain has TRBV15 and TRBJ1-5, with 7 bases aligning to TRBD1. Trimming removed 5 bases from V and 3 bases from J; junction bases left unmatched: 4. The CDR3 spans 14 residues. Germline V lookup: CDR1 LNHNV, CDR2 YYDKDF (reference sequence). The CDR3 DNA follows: TGTGCCACCAGCCCAGGGACAGTCAATCAGCCCCAGCATTTT. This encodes CATSPGTVNQPQHF.

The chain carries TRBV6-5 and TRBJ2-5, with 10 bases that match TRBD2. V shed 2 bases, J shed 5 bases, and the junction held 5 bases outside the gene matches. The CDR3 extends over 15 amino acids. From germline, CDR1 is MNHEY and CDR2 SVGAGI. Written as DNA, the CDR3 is TGTGCCAGCAGTTACGGAGCGGGGGGGCCGGAGACCCAGTACTTC. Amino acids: CASSYGAGGPETQYF.

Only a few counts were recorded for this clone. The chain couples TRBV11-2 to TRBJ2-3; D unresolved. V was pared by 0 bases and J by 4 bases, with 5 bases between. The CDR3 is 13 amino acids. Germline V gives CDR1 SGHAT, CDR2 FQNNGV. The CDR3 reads CASSLDYSDTQYF. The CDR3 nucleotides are TGTGCCAGCAGCTTAGATTATTCAGATACGCAGTATTTT.

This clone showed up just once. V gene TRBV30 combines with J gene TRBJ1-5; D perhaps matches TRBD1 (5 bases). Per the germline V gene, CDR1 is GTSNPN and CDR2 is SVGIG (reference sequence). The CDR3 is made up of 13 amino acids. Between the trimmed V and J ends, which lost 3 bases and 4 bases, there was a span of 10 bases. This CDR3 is CAWSGTVNQPQHF. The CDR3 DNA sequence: TGTGCCTGGAGCGGGACCGTAAATCAGCCCCAGCATTTT. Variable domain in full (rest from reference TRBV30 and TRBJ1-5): SQTIHQWPATLVQPVGSPLSLECTVEGTSNPNLYWYRQAAGRGLQLLFYSVGIGQISSEVPQNLSASRPQDRQFILSSKKLLLSDSGFYLCAWSGTVNQPQHFGDGTRLSIL.

The CDR3 DNA reads TGTGCCAGCAGTTTAACAGGCTACGAGCAGTACTTC. It is translated as CASSLTGYEQYF. The V call is TRBV27, the J call TRBJ2-7, with D possibly matching TRBD1 (5 bases). From germline, CDR1 is MNHEY and CDR2 SMNVEV (reference sequence). Deletions cut 2 bases from V and 3 bases from J, with 5 bases between. The CDR3 is 12 amino acids.

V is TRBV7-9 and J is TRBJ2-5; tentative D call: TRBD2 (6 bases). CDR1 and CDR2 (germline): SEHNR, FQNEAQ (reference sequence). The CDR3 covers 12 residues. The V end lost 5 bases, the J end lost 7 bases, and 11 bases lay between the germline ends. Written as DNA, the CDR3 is TGTGCCAGCAGCCCCCCCGGGGGGACCCAGTACTTC. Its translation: CASSPPGGTQYF.

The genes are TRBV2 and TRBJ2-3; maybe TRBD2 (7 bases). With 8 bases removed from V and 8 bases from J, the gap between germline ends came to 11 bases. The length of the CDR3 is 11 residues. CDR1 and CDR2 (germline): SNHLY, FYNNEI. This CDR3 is CASLRGGTQYF. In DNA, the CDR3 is TGTGCCAGCCTTAGGGGGGGTACGCAGTATTTT.

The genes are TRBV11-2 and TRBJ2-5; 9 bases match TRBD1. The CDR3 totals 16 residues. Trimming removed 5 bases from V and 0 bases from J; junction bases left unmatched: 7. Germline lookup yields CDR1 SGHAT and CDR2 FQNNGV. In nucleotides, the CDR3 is TGTGCCAGCAGCAACCGGGACAGGGTCTACCAAGAGACCCAGTACTTC. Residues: CASSNRDRVYQETQYF.

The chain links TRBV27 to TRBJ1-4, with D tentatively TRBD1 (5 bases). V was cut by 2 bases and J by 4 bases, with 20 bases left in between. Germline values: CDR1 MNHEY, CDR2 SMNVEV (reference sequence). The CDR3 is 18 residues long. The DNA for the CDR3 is TGTGCCAGCAGTTTAACTCGACGCCGGGACGGATTTAATGAAAAACTGTTTTTT. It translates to CASSLTRRRDGFNEKLFF.